Listed below are T cell receptor beta chains from one sample, sequenced in a study of ipilimumab plus nivolumab after autologous stem cell transplantation. TCRdb keeps only in-frame clones here, not all; method: immunoSEQ multiplex PCR. Counted here are approximately 80,000 clones, 83% occurring once; the ten biggest clones make up roughly 2%. Sequenced material: PBMCs, taken in a trial of ipilimumab plus nivolumab as post-transplant consolidation. These receptors all stem from a male donor with diffuse large B-cell lymphoma. CDR3s include the opening cysteine and the closing phenylalanine or tryptophan. The D gene is left open where the match is weak. Size is stated for part of the rows, as once, few or many counts, or as a class when the clone is expanded.

clone_size	v_call	d_call	j_call	cdr3_aa	cdr3_nt
-	TRBV18	-	TRBJ1-5	CASSPSQTPNQPQHF	TGTGCCAGCTCACCGTCACAGACCCCCAATCAGCCCCAGCATTTT
-	TRBV6-5	-	TRBJ1-2	CASRETRDYGYTF	TGTGCCAGCAGGGAAACTAGGGACTATGGCTACACCTTC
-	TRBV9	TRBD2	TRBJ2-5	CASSVGGLAVETQYF	TGTGCCAGCAGCGTAGGGGGACTAGCGGTGGAGACCCAGTACTTC
-	TRBV10-3	-	TRBJ2-1	CAISGVREPTEQFF	TGTGCCATCAGTGGGGTCAGAGAGCCTACTGAGCAGTTCTTC
-	TRBV18	-	TRBJ1-1	CASSPLLGGGNTEAFF	TGTGCCAGCTCACCTCTTTTGGGGGGCGGTAACACTGAAGCTTTCTTT
-	TRBV11-2	-	TRBJ1-2	CASSGRLSGYTF	TGTGCCAGCAGCGGTAGGCTTAGCGGCTACACCTTC
few	TRBV7-2	-	TRBJ2-5	CASSLTMAEETQYF	TGTGCCAGCAGCTTAACCATGGCCGAAGAGACCCAGTACTTC
-	TRBV30	-	TRBJ2-1	CAWSRPHNEQFF	TGTGCCTGGAGCCGGCCCCATAATGAGCAGTTCTTC
-	TRBV19	TRBD2	TRBJ2-5	CASRPSTGGFGETQYF	TGTGCCAGTAGACCTTCAACGGGAGGGTTCGGGGAGACCCAGTACTTC
-	TRBV7-2	TRBD2	TRBJ2-3	CASNSRTRNPDTQYF	TGTGCCAGCAATTCCAGGACTAGGAACCCAGATACGCAGTATTTT
-	TRBV27	-	TRBJ1-1	CATRGHTEAFF	TGTGCCACCCGGGGCCACACTGAAGCTTTCTTT
-	TRBV7-9	-	TRBJ2-7	CASSLGFNVYEQYF	TGTGCCAGCAGCTTAGGATTTAATGTGTACGAGCAGTACTTC
-	TRBV28	-	TRBJ1-1	CASSPGGARNTEAFF	TGTGCCAGCTCCCCTGGGGGCGCGAGGAACACTGAAGCTTTCTTT
-	TRBV27	-	TRBJ2-5	CASNTMRDEETQYF	TGTGCCAGCAATACTATGCGGGACGAAGAGACCCAGTACTTC
-	TRBV2	-	TRBJ2-3	CASSEDRTDTQYF	TGTGCCAGCAGTGAGGACCGTACAGATACGCAGTATTTT
once	TRBV7-9	-	TRBJ2-7	CASSSLPYEQYF	TGTGCCAGCAGCTCCCTCCCCTACGAGCAGTACTTC
-	TRBV7-3	-	TRBJ1-1	CASSLSRNTEAFF	TGTGCCAGCAGCTTATCAAGGAACACTGAAGCTTTCTTT
-	TRBV5-4	TRBD2	TRBJ2-2	CASSDRRRGAGELFF	TGTGCCAGCAGCGACCGGCGGCGGGGGGCCGGGGAGCTGTTTTTT
medium-sized	TRBV19	-	TRBJ1-6	CASRASLINSPLHF	TGTGCCAGTAGAGCCAGCCTAATCAATTCACCCCTCCACTTT
-	TRBV10-3	TRBD1	TRBJ1-1	CAISASSGQITEAFF	TGTGCCATCAGTGCATCCTCGGGACAGATCACTGAAGCTTTCTTT
-	TRBV5-8	TRBD1	TRBJ2-7	CASSLGQGAVYEQYF	TGTGCCAGCAGCTTGGGACAGGGGGCGGTTTACGAGCAGTACTTC
-	TRBV6-6	-	TRBJ1-4	CASSYKQGGEKLFF	TGTGCCAGCAGTTATAAACAGGGAGGCGAAAAACTGTTTTTT
-	TRBV5-1	TRBD2	TRBJ2-7	CASSPTSHGGSTYEQYF	TGCGCCAGCAGCCCAACTAGCCACGGGGGGTCGACCTACGAGCAGTACTTC
-	TRBV19	-	TRBJ1-6	CASSATGWITYNSPLHF	TGTGCCAGTAGTGCGACAGGTTGGATCACCTATAATTCACCCCTCCACTTT
many	TRBV4-1	-	TRBJ1-5	CASSPGQPPGYSNQPQHF	TGCGCCAGCAGCCCGGGACAACCTCCCGGGTATAGCAATCAGCCCCAGCATTTT
-	TRBV5-4	TRBD1	TRBJ2-7	CASSKDRGVYEQYF	TGTGCCAGCAGCAAGGACAGGGGGGTCTACGAGCAGTACTTC
-	TRBV6-7	-	TRBJ1-1	CASQGRNTEAFF	TGTGCCAGCCAGGGAAGGAACACTGAAGCTTTCTTT
-	TRBV5-1	-	TRBJ2-7	CASSLATDLYEQYF	TGCGCCAGCAGCTTGGCCACCGACCTCTACGAGCAGTACTTC
-	TRBV19	-	TRBJ1-1	CASTGYTEAFF	TGTGCCAGTACGGGGTACACTGAAGCTTTCTTT
-	TRBV6-1	TRBD1	TRBJ2-1	CASSEVGQGRFAEQFF	TGTGCCAGCAGTGAAGTGGGACAGGGGAGGTTCGCTGAGCAGTTCTTC
-	TRBV6-5	-	TRBJ2-3	CASSYSKLASPNTQYF	TGTGCCAGCAGTTACTCGAAGCTAGCTAGTCCAAATACGCAGTATTTT
-	TRBV23-1	-	TRBJ1-2	CASSQSSEGRDGYTF	TGCGCCAGCAGTCAATCGAGTGAGGGGAGGGATGGCTACACCTTC
-	TRBV11-2	-	TRBJ2-5	CASSSGVGLKQETQYF	TGTGCCAGCAGCTCAGGGGTGGGACTCAAGCAAGAGACCCAGTACTTC
-	TRBV2	-	TRBJ2-5	CASSGSRGRETQYF	TGTGCCAGCAGTGGGAGCAGGGGAAGAGAGACCCAGTACTTC
-	TRBV5-1	-	TRBJ2-2	CASSLVTATGELFF	TGCGCCAGCAGCTTGGTTACCGCAACCGGGGAGCTGTTTTTT
-	TRBV5-6	-	TRBJ2-7	CASSLPPDGSPYEQYF	TGTGCCAGCAGCTTGCCGCCGGACGGAAGTCCCTACGAGCAGTACTTC
-	TRBV6-4	TRBD1	TRBJ1-5	CASSPDRVQPQHF	TGTGCCAGCAGTCCAGACAGGGTTCAGCCCCAGCATTTT
-	TRBV6-1	-	TRBJ2-5	CASSDIDREETQYF	TGTGCCAGCAGTGATATAGATAGAGAAGAGACCCAGTACTTC
once	TRBV11-2	-	TRBJ2-3	CASSLEAGVRDTQYF	TGTGCCAGCAGCTTAGAAGCAGGGGTCAGAGATACGCAGTATTTT
-	TRBV6-5	-	TRBJ2-5	CATADGGRETQYF	TGTGCCACCGCAGATGGGGGGAGAGAGACCCAGTACTTC
-	TRBV4-2	TRBD2	TRBJ2-2	CASTSGYTGELFF	TGTGCCAGCACTAGCGGATACACCGGGGAGTTGTTTTTT
-	TRBV7-9	-	TRBJ1-1	CASSLGALDLGTEAFF	TGTGCCAGCAGCTTAGGTGCACTGGACCTCGGCACTGAAGCTTTCTTT
-	TRBV18	TRBD1	TRBJ1-5	CASSRDTTGEGGQPQHF	TGTGCCAGCTCACGAGACACCACAGGGGAAGGTGGTCAGCCCCAGCATTTT
-	TRBV5-1	TRBD1	TRBJ1-3	CASSRTGISGNTIYF	TGCGCCAGCAGTCGGACAGGGATCTCTGGAAACACCATATATTTT
-	TRBV19	TRBD1	TRBJ1-4	CASSTNRDRNEKLFF	TGTGCCAGTAGTACAAACCGGGACAGGAATGAAAAACTGTTTTTT
-	TRBV30	-	TRBJ1-1	CAWSAGSGKMNTEAFF	TGTGCCTGGAGTGCCGGGTCGGGAAAAATGAACACTGAAGCTTTCTTT
-	TRBV10-3	TRBD1	TRBJ2-7	CAISETGTGDEQYF	TGTGCCATCAGTGAGACCGGGACAGGGGACGAGCAGTACTTC
-	TRBV7-7	TRBD1	TRBJ2-3	CASSPRQGSDTQYF	TGTGCTAGCAGCCCGCGACAGGGTTCAGATACGCAGTATTTT